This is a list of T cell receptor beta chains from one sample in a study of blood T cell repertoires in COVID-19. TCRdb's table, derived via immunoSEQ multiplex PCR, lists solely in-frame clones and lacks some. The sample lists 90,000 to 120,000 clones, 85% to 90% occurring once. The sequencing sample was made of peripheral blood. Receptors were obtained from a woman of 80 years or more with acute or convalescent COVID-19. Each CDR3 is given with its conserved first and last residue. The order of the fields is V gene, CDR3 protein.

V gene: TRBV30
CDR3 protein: CASGGNSPLHF

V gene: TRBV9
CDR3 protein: CASSVVGGGAFDTQYF

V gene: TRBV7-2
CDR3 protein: CASSSSGASTEAFF

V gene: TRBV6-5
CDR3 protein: CASSHRQVSYEQYF

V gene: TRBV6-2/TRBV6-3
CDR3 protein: CASSYSGQVIGEQYF

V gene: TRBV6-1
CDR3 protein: CASSERRVGGYEQYF

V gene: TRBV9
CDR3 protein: CASSVSGQIYNEQFF

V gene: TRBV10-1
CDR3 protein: CASSSVAAPYEQYF

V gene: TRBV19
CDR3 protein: CASTSGQRTYEQYF

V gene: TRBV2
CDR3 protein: CASNSGAGSYEQYF

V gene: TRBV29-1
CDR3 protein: CSVEFSLGGNEQFF

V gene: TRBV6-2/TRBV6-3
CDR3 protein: CASSPQGTGQETQYF

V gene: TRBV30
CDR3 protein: CAWSRTSGGPQETQYF

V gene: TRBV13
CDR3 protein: CASSFPTGGNYGYTF

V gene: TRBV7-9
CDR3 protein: CASSLERRGEQYF

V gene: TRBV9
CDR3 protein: CASSVGQGLEQYF

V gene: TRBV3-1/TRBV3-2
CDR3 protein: CASSRTTPNTGELFF

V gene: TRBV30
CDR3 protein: CAWSVIFDREVRQETQYF

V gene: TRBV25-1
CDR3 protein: CASRMNEWQFF

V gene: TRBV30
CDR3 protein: CAWSIGGTLIGNTIYF

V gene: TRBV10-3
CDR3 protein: CAISESTVSNQPQHF

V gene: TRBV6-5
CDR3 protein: CASTSNTEAFF

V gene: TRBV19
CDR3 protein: CASSIPTVAKNIQYF

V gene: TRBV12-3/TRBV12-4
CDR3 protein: CASRTGNSPLHF

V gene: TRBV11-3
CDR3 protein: CASSTGQGETQYF

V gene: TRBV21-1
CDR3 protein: CASSSRTGRNTEAFF

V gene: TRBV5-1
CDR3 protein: CASSANLDTQYF

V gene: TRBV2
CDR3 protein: CARRAQGQESPLHF

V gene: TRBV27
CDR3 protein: CASSLSFVGGGAYNEQFF

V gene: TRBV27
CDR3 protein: CASRRQGGYGYTF

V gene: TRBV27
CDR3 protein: CASSILSGSQETQYF

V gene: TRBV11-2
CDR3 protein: CASSLSQGGQEVDGYTF

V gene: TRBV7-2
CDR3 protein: CASSISQGPQYEQYF

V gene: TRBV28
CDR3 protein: CASSSHGTVHTEAFF

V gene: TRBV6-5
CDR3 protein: CASSYSGTGSYEQYF

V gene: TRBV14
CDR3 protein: CASSHPVAFETQYF

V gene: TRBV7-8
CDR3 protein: CASSLGGGRADTQYF

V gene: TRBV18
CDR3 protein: CASSPAGTGVEKLFF

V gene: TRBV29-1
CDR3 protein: CSVVALGQGLSGANVLTF

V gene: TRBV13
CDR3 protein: CASSLAGAEQYF

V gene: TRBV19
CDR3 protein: CASRQGHEQYF

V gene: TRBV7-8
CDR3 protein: CASSSDYGELFF

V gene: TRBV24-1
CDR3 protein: CATSLAGGRTGELFF

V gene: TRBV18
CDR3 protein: CASSPRQSGGHQYEQYF

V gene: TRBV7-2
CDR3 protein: CASSTSGLAAYEQYF